This passage covers 9 T cell receptor beta chains from one sample sequenced in a study of control samples from healthy donors and cancer patients. Repertoires were generated with immunoSEQ multiplex PCR, while TCRdb's copy carries only in-frame clones and drops some. Here the sample spans fewer than 200,000 clones, around 93% being singletons. The material sequenced was blood. The receptors shown here come from a woman aged 60-70 years in good health.

The gene calls are TRBV2 and TRBJ1-5; D perhaps matches TRBD1 (5 bases). V shed 7 bases and J shed 2 bases, with 9 bases lying between them. There are 13 residues in the CDR3. CDR1 and CDR2 from the germline V gene are SNHLY and FYNNEI. DNA for the CDR3: TGTGCCAGCATGGGGACTGGCAATCAGCCCCAGCATTTT. Translation: CASMGTGNQPQHF. The full variable domain, completed using reference TRBV2 and TRBJ1-5, is EPEVTQTPSHQVTQMGQEVILRCVPISNHLYFYWYRQILGQKVEFLVSFYNNEISEKSEIFDDQFSVERPDGSNFTLKIRSTKLEDSAMYFCASMGTGNQPQHFGDGTRLSIL.

J is TRBJ2-1 and V is TRBV11-3; D is ambiguous. V was trimmed by 4 bases and J by 0 bases, leaving 10 bases between them. The CDR3 has 15 amino acids. The germline gives CDR1 SGHNT, CDR2 YENEEA. DNA of the CDR3: TGTGCCAGCAGCTCGACACCCCGCTCCTACAATGAGCAGTTCTTC. This encodes CASSSTPRSYNEQFF.

The V call is TRBV5-1, the J call TRBJ2-3; tentative D call: TRBD1 (5 bases). This CDR3 comprises 16 residues. CDR1 is SGHRS and CDR2 is YFSETQ in the germline V gene. V was shortened by 1 base and J by 2 bases, with 14 bases between the two germline ends. The CDR3 DNA is TGCGCCAGCAGCTTGATCGCAGGGTCGTTCACAGATACGCAGTATTTT. This sequence encodes CASSLIAGSFTDTQYF.

V is TRBV6-5 and J is TRBJ1-5; a weak D match, TRBD1 (6 bases). The CDR3 loop spans 13 amino acids. The germline gives CDR1 MNHEY, CDR2 SVGAGI. The V end was cut by 6 bases, the J end by 4 bases, with 10 bases between. The CDR3 sequence is CASRRTVNQPQHF. CDR3 nucleotide sequence: TGTGCCAGCAGGCGGACAGTAAATCAGCCCCAGCATTTT.

The chain links TRBV6-1 to TRBJ1-2; D gene uncertain. Trimming took 0 bases from V and 1 from J, leaving 6 bases between them. The CDR3 contains 14 residues. The germline gives CDR1 MNHNS, CDR2 SASEGT. The CDR3 region has the DNA TGTGCCAGCAGTGAAGCTTCCGATAACTATGGCTACACCTTC. This gives the protein CASSEASDNYGYTF.

The rearrangement uses TRBV24-1 and TRBJ1-5, with 8 bases aligning to TRBD1. The trim removed 3 bases at V and 2 bases at J, leaving 14 bases unmatched. The CDR3 is 19 amino acids. Germline-derived CDR1 and CDR2 are KGHDR and SFDVKD. DNA of the CDR3: TGTGCCACCAGTGATGCCACCGGGACAGGAGGCTTCGGCAATCAGCCCCAGCATTTT. Protein product: CATSDATGTGGFGNQPQHF.

This chain uses TRBV19 with TRBJ1-2, with 9 positions matching TRBD1. The germline V gene has CDR1 LNHDA and CDR2 SQIVND (reference sequence). The ends lost 5 bases at V and 7 bases at J; junction bases unmatched: 8. This CDR3 contains 14 residues. CDR3 sequence reads: CASSHPGQGPGYTF. The CDR3 DNA reads TGTGCCAGTAGTCATCCGGGACAGGGCCCTGGCTACACCTTC.

The rearrangement uses TRBV10-3 and TRBJ2-1, with D tentatively TRBD1 (6 bases). Germline V gene lookup returns CDR1 ENHRY and CDR2 SYGVKD. V was clipped by 6 bases and J by 4 bases, with 19 bases between them. This CDR3 has 16 residues. CDR3 amino acids: CAIRESRGQNYNEQFF. The CDR3 DNA sequence: TGTGCCATCAGGGAGAGCAGGGGTCAAAATTACAATGAGCAGTTCTTC.

This clone was observed a few times. The rearrangement links TRBV4-1 to TRBJ1-6; no firm D call. This CDR3 has 13 residues. Trimming left V 1 base short and J 9 bases short, with 7 bases between. In germline, CDR1 is MGHRA, CDR2 YSYEKL. The CDR3 nucleotides are TGCGCCAGCAGCCAAGGCAATCGTTCACCCCTCCACTTT. Translated: CASSQGNRSPLHF.